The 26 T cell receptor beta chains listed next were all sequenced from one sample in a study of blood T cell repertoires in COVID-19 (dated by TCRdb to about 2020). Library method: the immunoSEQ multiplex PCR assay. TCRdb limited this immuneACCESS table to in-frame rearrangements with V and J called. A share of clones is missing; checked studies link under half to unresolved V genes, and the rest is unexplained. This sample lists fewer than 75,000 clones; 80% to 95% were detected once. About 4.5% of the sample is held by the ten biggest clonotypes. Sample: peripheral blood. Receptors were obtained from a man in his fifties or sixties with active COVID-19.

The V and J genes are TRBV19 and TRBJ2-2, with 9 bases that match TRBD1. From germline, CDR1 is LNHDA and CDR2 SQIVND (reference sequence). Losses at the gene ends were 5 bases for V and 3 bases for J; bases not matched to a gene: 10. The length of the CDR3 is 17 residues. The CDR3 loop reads CASSPGTGTPDTGELFF. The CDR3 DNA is TGTGCCAGTAGTCCCGGGACAGGGACCCCGGACACCGGGGAGCTGTTTTTT.

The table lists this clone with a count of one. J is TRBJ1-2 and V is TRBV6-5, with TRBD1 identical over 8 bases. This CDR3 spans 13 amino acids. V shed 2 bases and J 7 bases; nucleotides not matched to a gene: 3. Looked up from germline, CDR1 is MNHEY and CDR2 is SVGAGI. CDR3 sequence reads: CASSYDRGRGYTF. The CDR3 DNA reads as TGTGCCAGCAGTTACGACAGGGGACGTGGCTACACCTTC.

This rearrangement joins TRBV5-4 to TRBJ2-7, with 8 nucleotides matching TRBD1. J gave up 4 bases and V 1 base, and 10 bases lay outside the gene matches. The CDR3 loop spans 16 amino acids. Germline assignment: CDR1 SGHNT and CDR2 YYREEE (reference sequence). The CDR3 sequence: CASSLRGTGTSYEQYF. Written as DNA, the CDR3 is TGTGCCAGCAGCTTGAGGGGGACAGGCACGAGTTACGAGCAGTACTTC.

As DNA, the CDR3 is TGTGCCTCCTCAGGGACTACTGAAACTAACTATGGCTACACCTTC. Protein sequence: CASSGTTETNYGYTF. The rearrangement joins TRBV28 to TRBJ1-2, with D possibly matching TRBD1 (5 bases). The V gene's germline CDR1 is MDHEN and CDR2 SYDVKM. The CDR3 consists of 15 residues. Trimming cost V 11 bases and J 0 bases, with 19 bases left between them.

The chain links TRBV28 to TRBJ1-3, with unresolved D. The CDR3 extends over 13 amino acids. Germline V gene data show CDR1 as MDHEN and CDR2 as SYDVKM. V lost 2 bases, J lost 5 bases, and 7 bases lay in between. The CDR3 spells CASSLRLRNTIYF. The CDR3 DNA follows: TGTGCCAGCAGTTTACGGTTGCGAAACACCATATATTTT.

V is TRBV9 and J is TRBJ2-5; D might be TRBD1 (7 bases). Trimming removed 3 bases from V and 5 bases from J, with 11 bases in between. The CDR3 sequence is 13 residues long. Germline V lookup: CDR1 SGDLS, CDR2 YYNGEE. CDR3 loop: CASSEQGRETQYF. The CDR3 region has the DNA TGTGCCAGCAGCGAACAGGGGAGGGAGACCCAGTACTTC.

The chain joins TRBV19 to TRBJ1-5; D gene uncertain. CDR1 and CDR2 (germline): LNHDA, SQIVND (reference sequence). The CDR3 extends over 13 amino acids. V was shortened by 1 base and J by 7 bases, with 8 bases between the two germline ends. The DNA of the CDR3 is TGTGCCAGTAGTATAGTAACCCGGCAGCCCCAGCATTTT. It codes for CASSIVTRQPQHF.

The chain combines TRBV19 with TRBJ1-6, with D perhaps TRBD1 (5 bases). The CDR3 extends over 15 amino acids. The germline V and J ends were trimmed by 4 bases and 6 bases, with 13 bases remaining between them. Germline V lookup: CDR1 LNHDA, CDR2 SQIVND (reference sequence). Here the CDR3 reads CASSTDIRRNSPLHF. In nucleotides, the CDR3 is TGTGCCAGTAGTACGGACATACGCCGTAATTCACCCCTCCACTTT.

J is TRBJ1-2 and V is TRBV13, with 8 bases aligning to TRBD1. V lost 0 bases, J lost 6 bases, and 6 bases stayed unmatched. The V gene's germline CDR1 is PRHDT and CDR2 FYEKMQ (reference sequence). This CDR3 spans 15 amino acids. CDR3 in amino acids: CASSLGQGARDGYTF. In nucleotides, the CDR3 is TGTGCCAGCAGCTTAGGTCAGGGGGCGCGAGATGGCTACACCTTC. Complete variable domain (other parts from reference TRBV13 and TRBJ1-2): AAGVIQSPRHLIKEKRETATLKCYPIPRHDTVYWYQQGPGQDPQFLISFYEKMQSDKGSIPDRFSAQQFSDYHSELNMSSLELGDSALYFCASSLGQGARDGYTFGSGTRLTVV.

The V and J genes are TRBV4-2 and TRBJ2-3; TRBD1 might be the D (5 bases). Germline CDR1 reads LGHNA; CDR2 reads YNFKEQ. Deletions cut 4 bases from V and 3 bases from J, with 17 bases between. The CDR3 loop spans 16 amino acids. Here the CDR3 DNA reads TGTGCCAGCAGCCCAACCGGGCAGGGTGCAACAGATACGCAGTATTTT. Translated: CASSPTGQGATDTQYF.

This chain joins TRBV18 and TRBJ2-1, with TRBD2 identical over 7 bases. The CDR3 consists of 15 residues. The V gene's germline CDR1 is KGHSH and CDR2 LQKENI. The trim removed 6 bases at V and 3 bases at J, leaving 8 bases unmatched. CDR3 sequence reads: CASSWAGVGYNEQFF. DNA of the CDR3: TGTGCCAGCTCCTGGGCGGGAGTAGGCTACAATGAGCAGTTCTTC.

This CDR3 is CASSPSGGLYEQYF. CDR3 nucleotides: TGTGCCAGCAGCCCCAGCGGGGGCTTGTACGAGCAGTACTTC. This rearrangement joins TRBV3-1 (or the pseudogene TRBV3-2) to TRBJ2-7; 8 nucleotides line up with TRBD2. Germline V gives CDR1 LGHDT, CDR2 YNNKEL (reference sequence). V was pared by 4 bases and J by 4 bases, with 6 bases of the junction left unmatched. This CDR3 has 14 residues.

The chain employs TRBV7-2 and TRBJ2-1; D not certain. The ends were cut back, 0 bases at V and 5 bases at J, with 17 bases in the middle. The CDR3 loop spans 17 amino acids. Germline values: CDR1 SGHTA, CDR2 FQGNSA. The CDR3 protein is CASSLAVTTTNHNEQFF. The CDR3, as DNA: TGTGCCAGCAGCTTAGCTGTTACAACAACCAACCACAATGAGCAGTTCTTC.

DNA of the CDR3: TGTGCCACCAGCAGATCCCTGGTGATTACGGTAAACGAAAAACTGTTTTTT. It encodes CATSRSLVITVNEKLFF. This chain uses TRBV15 with TRBJ1-4; no clear D. The CDR3 totals 17 residues. Germline CDR1 and CDR2: LNHNV and YYDKDF (reference sequence). V was cut by 2 bases and J by 8 bases, with 21 bases left in between.

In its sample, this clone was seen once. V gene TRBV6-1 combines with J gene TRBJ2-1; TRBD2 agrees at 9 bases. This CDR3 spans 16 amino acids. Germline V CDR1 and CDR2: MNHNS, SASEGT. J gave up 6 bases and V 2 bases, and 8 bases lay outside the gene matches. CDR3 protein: CASSESIAGGVNEQFF. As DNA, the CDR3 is TGTGCCAGCAGTGAAAGTATTGCGGGAGGGGTCAATGAGCAGTTCTTC.

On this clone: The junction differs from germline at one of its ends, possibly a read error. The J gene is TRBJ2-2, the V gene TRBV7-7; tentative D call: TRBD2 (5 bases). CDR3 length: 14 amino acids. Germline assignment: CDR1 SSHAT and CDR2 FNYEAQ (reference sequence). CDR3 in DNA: TGTGCTAGCAGCTTGGGAGAAAGGACCGGGGAGCTGTTTTTT. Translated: CASSLGERTGELFF.

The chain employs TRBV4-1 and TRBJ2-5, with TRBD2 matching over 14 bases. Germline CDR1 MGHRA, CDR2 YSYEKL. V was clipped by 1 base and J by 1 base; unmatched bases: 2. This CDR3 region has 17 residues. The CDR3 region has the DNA TGCGCCAGCAGCCAAGGGGGGACTAGCGGGGGCCAAGAGACCCAGTACTTC. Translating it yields CASSQGGTSGGQETQYF.

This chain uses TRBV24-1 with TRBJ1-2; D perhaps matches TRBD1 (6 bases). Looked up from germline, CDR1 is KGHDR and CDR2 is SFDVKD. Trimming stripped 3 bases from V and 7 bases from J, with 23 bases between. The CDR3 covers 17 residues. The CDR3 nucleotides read TGTGCCACCAGTGATAGGCCTCGAGGGGGACCTATAGCTGGCTACACCTTC. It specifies CATSDRPRGGPIAGYTF.

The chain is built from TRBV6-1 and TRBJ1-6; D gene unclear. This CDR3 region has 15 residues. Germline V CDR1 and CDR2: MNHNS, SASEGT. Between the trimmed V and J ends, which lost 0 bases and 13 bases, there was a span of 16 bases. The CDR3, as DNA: TGTGCCAGCAGTGAAGCGACCACCTGGGAGGCCCCCCTCCACTTT. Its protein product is CASSEATTWEAPLHF.

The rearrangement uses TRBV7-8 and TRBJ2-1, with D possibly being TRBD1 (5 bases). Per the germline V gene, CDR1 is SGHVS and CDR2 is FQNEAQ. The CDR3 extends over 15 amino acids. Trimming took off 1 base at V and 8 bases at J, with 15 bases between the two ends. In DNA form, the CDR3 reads TGTGCCAGCAGCTTAGGCAGGGCGGATGCCCATGAGCAGTTCTTC. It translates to CASSLGRADAHEQFF.

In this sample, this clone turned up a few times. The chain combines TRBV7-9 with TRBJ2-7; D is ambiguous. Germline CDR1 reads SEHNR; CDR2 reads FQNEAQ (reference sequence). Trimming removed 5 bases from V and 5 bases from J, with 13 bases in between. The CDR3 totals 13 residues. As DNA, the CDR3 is TGTGCCAGCAGCCTTAGCTTACCCCACGAGCAGTACTTC. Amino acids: CASSLSLPHEQYF.

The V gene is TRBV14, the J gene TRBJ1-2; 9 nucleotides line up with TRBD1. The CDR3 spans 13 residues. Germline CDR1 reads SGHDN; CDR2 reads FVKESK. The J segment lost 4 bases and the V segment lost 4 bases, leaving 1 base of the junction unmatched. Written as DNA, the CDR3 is TGTGCCAGCAGCCCACAGGGGGCCTATGGCTACACCTTC. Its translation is CASSPQGAYGYTF.

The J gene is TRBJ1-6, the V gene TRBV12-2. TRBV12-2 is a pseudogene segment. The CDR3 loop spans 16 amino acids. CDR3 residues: CASRLAMCRRNSPLHF. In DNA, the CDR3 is TGTGCAAGTCGCTTAGCTATGTGTCGGAGAAATTCACCCCTCCACTTT.

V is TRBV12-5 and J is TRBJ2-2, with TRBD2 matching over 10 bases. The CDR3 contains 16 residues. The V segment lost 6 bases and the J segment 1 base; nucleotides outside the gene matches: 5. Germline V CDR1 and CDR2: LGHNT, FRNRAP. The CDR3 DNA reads TGTGCTAGTGGAAAAACTAGCGGGATGAACACCGGGGAGCTGTTTTTT. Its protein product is CASGKTSGMNTGELFF.

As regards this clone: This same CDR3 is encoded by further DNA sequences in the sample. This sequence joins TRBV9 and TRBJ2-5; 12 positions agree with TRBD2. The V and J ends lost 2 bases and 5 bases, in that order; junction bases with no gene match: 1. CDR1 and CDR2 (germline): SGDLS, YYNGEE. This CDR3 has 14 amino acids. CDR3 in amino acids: CASSVTSGGETQYF. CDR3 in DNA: TGTGCCAGCAGCGTCACTAGCGGGGGGGAGACCCAGTACTTC.

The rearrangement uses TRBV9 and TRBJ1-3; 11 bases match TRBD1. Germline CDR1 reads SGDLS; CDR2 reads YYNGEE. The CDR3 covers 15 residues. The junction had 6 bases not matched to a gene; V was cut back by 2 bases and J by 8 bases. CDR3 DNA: TGTGCCAGCAGCGTGACCGGGACAGGGGGGCACACCATATATTTT. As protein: CASSVTGTGGHTIYF.